Here is one TCR beta chain with its context. The sample is drawn from a study of T-cell memory formation after mild COVID-19. Study-wide context: For the most part, TCR clusters were specific to one donor.

TCRdb reanalysed the 5' RACE reads using MiXCR and keeps one entry per CDR3 protein. The sample consists of 350,000 to 450,000 distinct CDR3 sequences, approximately 24% of them appearing once. This CDR3 spans 13 amino acids. The germline V gene has CDR1 MRHNA and CDR2 SNTAGT. V gave up 6 bases and J gave up 4 bases; unmatched junction bases: 2. This receptor was identified in an adult woman who had mild COVID-19 (a few samples of this study predate the infection). Cell type and time point are not known. Sequenced: PBMCs or a T cell subset sorted from them (not recorded which). The chain has TRBV6-4 and TRBJ2-2; TRBD1 aligns across 7 bases. The CDR3 DNA is TGTGCCAGCAGCCGGGACAGCACCGGGGAGCTGTTTTTT. Its translation is CASSRDSTGELFF.